The TCR beta chain described here comes from a study of OX40 agonist ivuxolimab in advanced cancers. Overall study: Past anti-PD-1, anti-PD-L1 or anti-CTLA-4 therapy was accepted, and approximately 40% had received some.

V was clipped by 0 bases and J by 4 bases, with 10 bases between them. CDR3 length equals 14 residues. From germline, CDR1 is SGDLS and CDR2 YYNGEE. With regard to this clone: As yet, its antigen is unknown.

General observations from the study: In the expanded peripheral T cells, antigen specificity was never determined. It was also the case that some nonresponders had low normalized T-cell clonal expansion.

Some clones are missing from TCRdb's copy, which holds only in-frame ones; the method was immunoSEQ multiplex PCR. Altogether over 9,000 clones are present, approximately 81% being singletons, with the ten largest covering approximately 8.3%. This receptor was obtained from an adult with an advanced solid tumor such as melanoma, head and neck, liver or kidney cancer. This chain uses TRBV9 with TRBJ1-2; no definite D call. The sequences come from CD4+ or CD8+ T cells sorted from blood, collected in a trial of the OX40 agonist ivuxolimab. The CDR3 loop is CASSVDYSPYGYTF. The CDR3 nucleotides read TGTGCCAGCAGCGTAGACTACAGCCCCTATGGCTACACCTTC.